Presented here are 15 T cell receptor beta chains from one specimen sequenced in a study of T cell responses to AZD1222 COVID-19 vaccine. Generated by immunoSEQ multiplex PCR, the TCRdb table keeps only in-frame clones and is missing some. The sample has fewer than 90,000 clones; about 89% are singletons. Sample: peripheral blood, taken 28 days after the second AZD1222 dose. All receptors come from an adult who received the AZD1222 COVID-19 vaccine.

V usage is TRBV7-6 and J usage is TRBJ2-5, with 11 nucleotides matching TRBD2. The ends lost 4 bases at V and 3 bases at J; junction bases unmatched: 10. Germline CDR1 is SGHVS and CDR2 is FNYEAQ. The CDR3 extends over 17 amino acids. As DNA, the CDR3 is TGTGCCAGCAGCTCCCCCTCACTAGCGGGGGAGGAAGAGACCCAGTACTTC. The encoded protein is CASSSPSLAGEEETQYF.

The chain links TRBV19 to TRBJ1-4; D not certain. V lost 4 bases and J lost 7, with 10 bases in between. CDR3 length: 13 amino acids. Per the germline V gene, CDR1 is LNHDA and CDR2 is SQIVND (reference sequence). The CDR3 region has the DNA TGTGCCAGTAGTACCCAGACGGGTGAAAAACTGTTTTTT. It codes for CASSTQTGEKLFF.

The chain links TRBV7-9 to TRBJ1-1, with TRBD1 matching 7 bases. After removal of 5 bases from V and 8 bases from J, the junction contained 5 bases not matched to a gene. Germline CDR1 is SEHNR and CDR2 is FQNEAQ (reference sequence). The CDR3 consists of 12 residues. CDR3 sequence: CASSLGTVEAFF. Written as DNA, the CDR3 is TGTGCCAGCAGCCTCGGGACAGTGGAAGCTTTCTTT.

This clone came up many times. This chain joins TRBV7-2 and TRBJ2-5; D unclear. CDR3 size: 16 residues. The V gene's germline CDR1 is SGHTA and CDR2 FQGNSA. V dropped 5 bases and J dropped 1 base, with 17 bases sitting between them. The CDR3 sequence: CASSLFGRQIQETQYF. CDR3 coding DNA: TGTGCCAGCAGCCTATTTGGGCGGCAGATCCAAGAGACCCAGTACTTC.

The CDR3 bases are TGTGCCAGCAGTTACGACGGGAATGAAGCTTTCTTT. This encodes CASSYDGNEAFF. This chain links TRBV6-2 or TRBV6-3 with TRBJ1-1; no firm D call. The CDR3 covers 12 residues. Trimming took off 2 bases at V and 7 bases at J, with 8 bases between the two ends. The germline V gene has CDR1 MNHEY and CDR2 SVGEGT.

The V and J genes are TRBV5-1 and TRBJ2-2, with TRBD2 identical over 10 bases. This CDR3 contains 17 residues. Germline V gene sequence: CDR1 SGHRS, CDR2 YFSETQ. Unmatched junction bases numbered 8, after V lost 2 bases and J lost 4 bases. The CDR3 reads CASSFPERGGTTGELFF. The CDR3 DNA follows: TGCGCCAGCAGCTTTCCAGAGCGGGGGGGAACCACCGGGGAGCTGTTTTTT.

As DNA, the CDR3 is TGTGCCAGCAGTGAGGGGACGAGCTCCTACAATGAGCAGTTCTTC. Translated: CASSEGTSSYNEQFF. This chain uses TRBV6-4 with TRBJ2-1; D possibly uses TRBD1 or TRBD2 (5 bases each). With 3 bases removed from V and 0 bases from J, the gap between germline ends came to 9 bases. CDR1 MRHNA and CDR2 SNTAGT come from the germline V gene. CDR3 length equals 15 residues.

The chain carries TRBV10-1 and TRBJ1-1; 7 bases line up with TRBD1. Germline values: CDR1 WNHNN, CDR2 SYGVQD (reference sequence). The trim removed 6 bases at V and 0 bases at J, leaving 4 bases unmatched. CDR3 length: 14 amino acids. The CDR3 is CASSTTGLNTEAFF. CDR3 DNA: TGCGCCAGCAGCACGACAGGGCTGAACACTGAAGCTTTCTTT.

A single count supports this clone. This chain's CDR3 is CASSLSQGQTQYF. CDR3 in DNA: TGTGCCAGCAGCTTAAGCCAGGGGCAGACCCAGTACTTC. The rearrangement uses TRBV11-2 and TRBJ2-5, with a possible D match to TRBD1 (6 bases). Germline CDR1 is SGHAT and CDR2 is FQNNGV. V was trimmed by 2 bases and J by 6 bases, leaving 10 bases between them. The CDR3 runs to 13 residues.

This chain connects TRBV18 to TRBJ1-1, with D hard to call. V gave up 3 bases and J gave up 0 bases, with 5 bases separating them. The CDR3 consists of 13 residues. Per germline, CDR1 KGHSH and CDR2 LQKENI. Written as DNA, the CDR3 is TGTGCCAGCTCACCCGACTTGAACACTGAAGCTTTCTTT. Its translation is CASSPDLNTEAFF.

The sample holds a few counts of this clone. This chain uses TRBV7-2 with TRBJ1-2, with unresolved D. The CDR3 contains 14 residues. The V end lost 5 bases, the J end lost 1 base, and 11 bases lay between the germline ends. The germline V gene encodes CDR1 SGHTA and CDR2 FQGNSA. For the CDR3, the DNA is TGTGCCAGCAGCCCCGAGGGTTATAACTATGGCTACACCTTC. Translated, it gives CASSPEGYNYGYTF.

This rearrangement joins TRBV6-1 to TRBJ1-6, with D possibly TRBD1 on 5 matching bases. The germline CDR1 and CDR2 sequences are MNHNS and SASEGT. The V gene lost 3 bases and the J gene lost 6 bases, with 12 bases spanning the gap. The CDR3 consists of 15 residues. The CDR3 protein is CASSDGRTLNSPLHF. DNA for the CDR3: TGTGCCAGCAGTGATGGGAGGACACTTAATTCACCCCTCCACTTT.

The V call is TRBV5-1, the J call TRBJ1-4, with 10 bases lining up with TRBD1. The CDR3 contains 15 residues. CDR1 and CDR2 from the germline V gene are SGHRS and YFSETQ. After removal of 5 bases from V and 4 bases from J, the junction contained 5 bases not matched to a gene. The CDR3 DNA reads as TGCGCCAGCAGACCCCGGGACAGGGGTAATGAAAAACTGTTTTTT. Its translation is CASRPRDRGNEKLFF.

This chain joins TRBV7-3 and TRBJ2-3; D possibly corresponds to TRBD2 (7 bases). The V end was cut by 2 bases, the J end by 3 bases, with 15 bases between. Germline loops: CDR1 SGHTA, CDR2 FQGTGA. The CDR3 spans 16 residues. CDR3 in DNA: TGTGCCAGCAGCTTACTCGGCGGGGGCCAGACAGATACGCAGTATTTT. Translation: CASSLLGGGQTDTQYF.

The chain recombines TRBV6-6 with TRBJ2-1; perhaps TRBD1 as D (6 bases). The CDR3 spans 15 residues. Trimming removed 2 bases at V and 7 bases at J, with 15 bases between. The germline CDR1 and CDR2 sequences are MNHNY and SVGAGI (reference sequence). CDR3 in DNA: TGTGCCAGCAGTTACGAGGACAGCGCCCGAAATGAGCAGTTCTTC. Amino acids: CASSYEDSARNEQFF.